This passage covers 31 T cell receptor beta chains from one sample sequenced in a study of tumor-infiltrating lymphocytes in primary liver carcinoma. cDNA specific to TCR beta was made from roughly 500 ng of total RNA, with a constant-region primer employed for priming. What produced the TCR beta libraries was three nested multiplex PCR rounds using slightly modified ARM-PCR. With TRBV1-TRBV30 forward primers and a C-beta reverse primer, the first two PCR rounds were run for about 10 cycles each. Each CDR3 protein gets one entry after TCRdb re-called the multiplex PCR reads with MiXCR. The data hold some 180,000 distinct CDR3 sequences, with over 45% observed a single time. Germline DNA was also extracted, and blood RNA derived from unsorted whole blood. What was sequenced was peripheral blood. The receptor source for this set is a man aged 35 to 55 with primary liver carcinoma and hepatitis B virus infection.

This clonotype was detected ten times or more. The rearrangement joins TRBV29-1 to TRBJ2-3; no firm D call. The ends were cut back, 0 bases at V and 0 bases at J, with 4 bases in the middle. This CDR3 has 13 residues. The V gene's germline CDR1 is SQVTM and CDR2 ANQGSEA. CDR3 in amino acids: CSVEETSTDTQYF. CDR3 sequence (DNA): TGCAGCGTTGAAGAAACTAGCACAGATACGCAGTATTTT.

This clonotype was counted at least ten times. The chain couples TRBV11-2 to TRBJ2-1; 9 positions agree with TRBD2. CDR1 SGHAT and CDR2 FQNNGV come from the germline V gene. This CDR3 has 15 amino acids. V shed 2 bases, J shed 4 bases, and the junction held 3 bases outside the gene matches. As DNA, the CDR3 is TGTGCCAGCAGCTTACTCGCGGGAGGGTACAATGAGCAGTTCTTC. Translated, it gives CASSLLAGGYNEQFF.

On this clonotype: The junction differs from germline at one of its ends, possibly a read error. V usage is TRBV4-1 and J usage is TRBJ2-6; D is ambiguous. Germline lookup yields CDR1 MGHRA and CDR2 YSYEKL. This CDR3 is built from 19 residues. Here the CDR3 reads CAGSPQAVGIGSGANVLTF. CDR3 nucleotides: TGCGCCGGCAGCCCTCAAGCCGTCGGAATTGGCTCTGGGGCCAACGTCCTGACTTTC.

This rearrangement joins TRBV7-9 to TRBJ2-4; TRBD2 agrees at 14 bases. The ends lost 5 bases at V and 6 bases at J; junction bases unmatched: 6. CDR1 is SEHNR and CDR2 is FQNEAQ in the germline V gene (reference sequence). The CDR3 is 16 residues long. The CDR3 reads CASSPGTSGSVNIQYF. CDR3 DNA sequence: TGTGCCAGCAGCCCAGGGACTAGCGGGAGCGTAAACATTCAGTACTTC.

This clonotype was counted a few times. V gene TRBV4-2 combines with J gene TRBJ1-3, with D unclear. This CDR3 has 14 amino acids. The germline V gene encodes CDR1 LGHNA and CDR2 YNFKEQ. Trimming took 2 bases from V and 0 from J, leaving 5 bases between them. Written as DNA, the CDR3 is TGTGCCAGCAGCCAACCGCTCTCTGGAAACACCATATATTTT. It translates to CASSQPLSGNTIYF.

For this clonotype: An end of the junction does not agree with germline; a read error may underlie this. This chain uses TRBV5-6 with TRBJ2-2; D unclear. The CDR3 runs 13 residues. Germline V CDR1 and CDR2: SGHDT, YYEEEE. CDR3 nucleotide sequence: TGTGCCAACAGCTTGGACCGTATAGGGGAGCTGTTTTTT. Protein sequence: CANSLDRIGELFF.

The chain uses TRBV29-1 and TRBJ1-1; weak D call: TRBD1 (5 bases). With 3 bases removed from V and 5 bases from J, the gap between germline ends came to 16 bases. CDR3 size: 14 residues. The germline V gene encodes CDR1 SQVTM and CDR2 ANQGSEA. This chain's CDR3 is CSVDGREGITEAFF. For the CDR3, the DNA is TGCAGCGTTGACGGCAGGGAAGGAATAACTGAAGCTTTCTTT.

Concerning this clonotype itself: Compared with germline, one end of the junction differs, possibly owing to a read error. The rearrangement uses TRBV11-2 and TRBJ2-6; the D gene is possibly TRBD1 (5 bases). The V gene's germline CDR1 is SGHAT and CDR2 FQNNGV. CDR3 length: 16 amino acids. CDR3 bases: TGTGCCAGCAGCTTCCAGGGCTGCTCTGGGGTCAACGTCCTGACTTTC. Protein sequence: CASSFQGCSGVNVLTF.

The rearrangement links TRBV10-3 to TRBJ2-5, with D perhaps TRBD2 (6 bases). Looked up from germline, CDR1 is ENHRY and CDR2 is SYGVKD. The CDR3 runs 14 residues. V lost 5 bases to trimming and J lost 4 bases, with 14 bases between them. The CDR3: CAISPILAGETQYF. Written as DNA, the CDR3 is TGTGCCATCAGTCCCATACTAGCTGGAGAGACCCAGTACTTC.

A remark on this clonotype: Its ends do not fully match the called genes, so a read error is possible. The CDR3 region has the DNA TGTAGCGCATGGGACCGTCTCTATAATTCACTCCTCCACTTT. Translated, it gives CSAWDRLYNSLLHF. The chain carries TRBV29-1 and TRBJ1-6, with TRBD1 as a possible D gene (5 bases). The CDR3 spans 14 residues. CDR1 and CDR2 (germline): SQVTM, ANQGSEA.

As to this clonotype: Possible read error: a much larger clone is one base away. This chain connects TRBV11-2 to TRBJ1-5; 7 nucleotides agree with TRBD1. Germline assignment: CDR1 SGHAT and CDR2 FQNNGV. J gave up 6 bases and V 7 bases, and 12 bases lay outside the gene matches. The CDR3 consists of 15 residues. CDR3 protein: CASNLRQGVGQPQHF. CDR3 in DNA: TGTGCCAGCAACTTGCGGCAGGGGGTTGGTCAGCCCCAGCATTTT. Looking up the rest from reference TRBV11-2 and TRBJ1-5 gives the full variable domain: EAGVAQSPRYKIIEKRQSVAFWCNPISGHATLYWYQQILGQGPKLLIQFQNNGVVDDSQLPKDRFSAERLKGVDSTLKIQPAKLEDSAVYLCASNLRQGVGQPQHFGDGTRLSIL.

This clonotype has just one count. A much larger clone lies a single base off, so this may be a read error. The chain joins TRBV4-1 to TRBJ2-3; a weak D match, TRBD1 (5 bases). The germline gives CDR1 MGHRA, CDR2 YSYEKL. Trimming cost V 0 bases and J 5 bases, with 12 bases left between them. The CDR3 spans 15 residues. CDR3 in DNA: TGCGCCAGCAGCCAAGACAGGGCTGGTATAGATACGCAGTATTTT. Translation: CASSQDRAGIDTQYF.

This clonotype was counted only a few times. V gene TRBV6-5 combines with J gene TRBJ2-3, with D perhaps being TRBD1 or TRBD2 (6 bases each). The CDR3 contains 15 residues. Germline CDR1 MNHEY, CDR2 SVGAGI. Trimming stripped 5 bases from V and 5 bases from J, with 17 bases between. The chain's CDR3 is CASSPSGGAGDTQYF. As DNA, the CDR3 is TGTGCCAGCAGTCCTTCCGGGGGCGCGGGAGATACGCAGTATTTT.

Of note for this clonotype: The junction and the germline gene differ at one end; a read error may be behind it. The J gene is TRBJ2-7, the V gene TRBV11-2, with D unclear. The germline V gene has CDR1 SGHAT and CDR2 FQNNGV. This CDR3 is built from 14 residues. The CDR3 is CTSSFTDGVYEQYF. The CDR3 DNA sequence: TGCACCAGCAGCTTCACCGATGGAGTATACGAGCAGTACTTC.

This chain links TRBV29-1 with TRBJ2-1, with TRBD2 identical over 7 bases. Germline CDR1 SQVTM, CDR2 ANQGSEA. V shed 2 bases and J 12 bases; nucleotides not matched to a gene: 10. The CDR3 contains 13 residues. CDR3 sequence: CSVEQAGEGGQFF. CDR3 nucleotides: TGCAGCGTTGAACAGGCGGGAGAGGGTGGGCAGTTCTTC.

As to this clonotype: The junction differs from germline at one of its ends, possibly a read error. This chain uses TRBV29-1 with TRBJ2-7; 7 positions agree with TRBD1. This CDR3 has 14 amino acids. Germline V lookup: CDR1 SQVTM, CDR2 ANQGSEA. CDR3 sequence (DNA): TGCGGCGTCGCGGGCCCCAGGGGGTTTAGGGAGCAGTACTTC. This codes for CGVAGPRGFREQYF.

This chain uses TRBV6-2 or TRBV6-3 with TRBJ2-1; D may be TRBD2 (5 bases). Deletions cut 2 bases from V and 0 bases from J, with 11 bases between. The CDR3 has 16 residues. Germline-derived CDR1 and CDR2 are MNHEY and SVGEGT. Here the CDR3 reads CASSYPGGLSYNEQFF. The CDR3 bases are TGTGCCAGCAGTTACCCAGGAGGTCTCTCCTACAATGAGCAGTTCTTC.

This clonotype was seen a few times. At one end, the junction sequence differs from germline, possibly due to a read error. J is TRBJ2-3 and V is TRBV7-9; TRBD2 matches 9 bases. CDR1 is SEHNR and CDR2 is FQNEAQ in the germline V gene (reference sequence). The CDR3 extends over 16 amino acids. CDR3 in DNA: TGTGCCAGCAGCGGCCTAGCGGGATTCTTCACATATACGCAGTATTTT. Its protein product is CASSGLAGFFTYTQYF.

The J gene is TRBJ2-3, the V gene TRBV10-3, with TRBD2 as a possible D gene (6 bases). V was pared by 7 bases and J by 0 bases, with 14 bases between. CDR1 and CDR2 from the germline V gene are ENHRY and SYGVKD. The CDR3 has 15 amino acids. CDR3 region: CAINSASASTDTQYF. The CDR3 bases are TGTGCCATCAATAGTGCTAGCGCTAGCACAGATACGCAGTATTTT.

The gene calls are TRBV18 and TRBJ1-1, with TRBD1 as a possible D gene (5 bases). From germline, CDR1 is KGHSH and CDR2 LQKENI. V was cut by 6 bases and J by 2 bases, with 13 bases left in between. CDR3 size: 14 residues. The DNA of the CDR3 is TGTGCCAGCTCCGCGGGCGGGACCAACACTGAAGCTTTCTTT. It codes for CASSAGGTNTEAFF.

V usage is TRBV2 and J usage is TRBJ2-1; D may be TRBD2 (5 bases). CDR1 and CDR2 from the germline V gene are SNHLY and FYNNEI. The CDR3 loop spans 14 amino acids. Trimming took 9 bases from V and 3 from J, leaving 15 bases between them. The CDR3 region is CARRLTRYYNEQFF. DNA for the CDR3: TGTGCCAGAAGACTAACAAGATACTACAATGAGCAGTTCTTC.

This rearrangement joins TRBV11-3 to TRBJ2-3, with D maybe TRBD2 (7 bases). The CDR3 runs 16 residues. Looked up from germline, CDR1 is SGHNT and CDR2 is YENEEA. V lost 5 bases to trimming and J lost 7 bases, with 22 bases between them. CDR3 residues: CASSAHAEGGAHTQYF. The CDR3 coding sequence is TGTGCCAGCAGCGCTCACGCGGAAGGGGGGGCACATACGCAGTATTTT.

This clonotype came up a few times. This sequence joins TRBV6-2 or TRBV6-3 and TRBJ2-3, with 8 bases aligning to TRBD1. The germline V gene has CDR1 MNHEY and CDR2 SVGEGT. The CDR3 extends over 14 amino acids. The V and J ends lost 2 bases and 4 bases, in that order; junction bases with no gene match: 2. The CDR3 DNA reads as TGTGCCAGCAGTTACGAGACAGGGGCAGATACGCAGTATTTT. This translates into CASSYETGADTQYF.

This clonotype was counted a single time. A much larger clone lies a single base off, so this may be a read error. This chain connects TRBV11-2 to TRBJ1-2, with D maybe TRBD1 (6 bases). The CDR3 consists of 15 residues. Germline V gene sequence: CDR1 SGHAT, CDR2 FQNNGV. CDR3 DNA: TGTGCCATCAGCTTAGGGGGTCGAGGGGGCTATGGCTACACCTTC. It codes for CAISLGGRGGYGYTF. Supplemented by reference TRBV11-2 and TRBJ1-2, the full variable domain reads EAGVAQSPRYKIIEKRQSVAFWCNPISGHATLYWYQQILGQGPKLLIQFQNNGVVDDSQLPKDRFSAERLKGVDSTLKIQPAKLEDSAVYLCAISLGGRGGYGYTFGSGTRLTVV.

Comment on this clonotype: This sequence may be a read error, since a much larger clone differs from it by one base. The gene calls are TRBV4-1 and TRBJ2-5, with D possibly matching TRBD2 (5 bases). The CDR3 has 15 amino acids. Germline V lookup: CDR1 MGHRA, CDR2 YSYEKL. This chain's CDR3 is CTSSQAAGQRETQYF. The CDR3 DNA reads as TGCACCAGCAGCCAAGCGGCAGGCCAGAGAGAGACCCAGTACTTC.

About this clonotype: One base away lies a much larger clone, so this may be a sequencing read error. V usage is TRBV11-2 and J usage is TRBJ2-7, with TRBD1 matching 10 bases. Germline V CDR1 and CDR2: SGHAT, FQNNGV. This CDR3 is 16 amino acids long. DNA of the CDR3: TGTACCAGCAGCTTAGGAGTAGGGGACAGGGGTTACGAGCAGTACTTC. Amino acid sequence: CTSSLGVGDRGYEQYF. Full variable domain (remainder filled in from reference TRBV11-2 and TRBJ2-7): EAGVAQSPRYKIIEKRQSVAFWCNPISGHATLYWYQQILGQGPKLLIQFQNNGVVDDSQLPKDRFSAERLKGVDSTLKIQPAKLEDSAVYLCTSSLGVGDRGYEQYFGPGTRLTVT.

There are a few counts of this clonotype. The chain's CDR3 is CSGTGTGKNIQYF. For the CDR3, the DNA is TGCAGCGGCACCGGGACAGGGAAGAACATTCAGTACTTC. The chain couples TRBV29-1 to TRBJ2-4, with 9 nucleotides matching TRBD1. Losses at the gene ends were 7 bases for V and 7 bases for J; bases not matched to a gene: 8. From germline, CDR1 is SQVTM and CDR2 ANQGSEA. There are 13 residues in the CDR3.

As concerns this clonotype: Compared with germline, one end of the junction differs, possibly owing to a read error. The rearrangement uses TRBV11-1 and TRBJ2-1, with a weak D call TRBD1 (5 bases). CDR1 and CDR2 from the germline V gene are SGHAT and FQDESV (reference sequence). The CDR3 sequence is 17 residues long. CDR3 DNA: TGTGCCAGCAGCTTAGGTTCTAGTGGGGTGAAAGGGGATGAGCGGTTCTTC. Translation gives CASSLGSSGVKGDERFF.

Notes on this clonotype: One end of the junction is discordant with germline, which a read error may explain. The V and J genes are TRBV10-3 and TRBJ2-2, with 9 bases lining up with TRBD1. The V gene's germline CDR1 is ENHRY and CDR2 SYGVKD. The CDR3 contains 16 residues. CDR3 nucleotide sequence: TGTGTCATCACCTCAACAGGGGGCGCTCAGCCCGGGGAGCTGTTTTTT. The encoded protein is CVITSTGGAQPGELFF.

In its sample, this clonotype was seen once. The genes are TRBV6-5 and TRBJ2-7; the match to TRBD2 covers 8 bases. Per the germline V gene, CDR1 is MNHEY and CDR2 is SVGAGI. The CDR3 is 14 amino acids. V lost 6 bases, J lost 1 base, and 5 bases stayed unmatched. The CDR3 here is CASRRERESYEQYF. Here the CDR3 DNA reads TGTGCCAGCAGGAGGGAGCGGGAGTCCTACGAGCAGTACTTC.

Comments on this clonotype: A junction end diverges from the germline sequence, so it may reflect a read error. The V and J genes are TRBV10-3 and TRBJ2-7, with D unclear. CDR1 is ENHRY, CDR2 SYGVKD, per germline. The CDR3 is 13 residues long. The DNA of the CDR3 is TGTACCATCAGTGAACTGGGGTCTAACGAGCAGTACTTC. Its protein product is CTISELGSNEQYF.